This record concerns one T cell receptor (beta chain) sequence. V was shortened by 3 bases and J by 2 bases, with 14 bases between the two germline ends. The germline V gene has CDR1 SGHNT and CDR2 YYREEE (reference sequence). The CDR3 covers 15 residues. The sample originates from a study of blood T cell repertoires in COVID-19. Sequencing used immunoSEQ multiplex PCR; TCRdb keeps in-frame clones, though not all of them. The sample lists under 50,000 clones, roughly 88% occurring once. The sequence was obtained from a man between 65 and 80 years old with acute or convalescent COVID-19. Source material: peripheral blood. The chain recombines TRBV5-4 with TRBJ2-5; D is perhaps TRBD2 (5 bases). The CDR3 spells CASSSPEEGQETQYF. The CDR3 DNA sequence: TGTGCCAGCAGCTCTCCAGAAGAGGGTCAAGAGACCCAGTACTTC.